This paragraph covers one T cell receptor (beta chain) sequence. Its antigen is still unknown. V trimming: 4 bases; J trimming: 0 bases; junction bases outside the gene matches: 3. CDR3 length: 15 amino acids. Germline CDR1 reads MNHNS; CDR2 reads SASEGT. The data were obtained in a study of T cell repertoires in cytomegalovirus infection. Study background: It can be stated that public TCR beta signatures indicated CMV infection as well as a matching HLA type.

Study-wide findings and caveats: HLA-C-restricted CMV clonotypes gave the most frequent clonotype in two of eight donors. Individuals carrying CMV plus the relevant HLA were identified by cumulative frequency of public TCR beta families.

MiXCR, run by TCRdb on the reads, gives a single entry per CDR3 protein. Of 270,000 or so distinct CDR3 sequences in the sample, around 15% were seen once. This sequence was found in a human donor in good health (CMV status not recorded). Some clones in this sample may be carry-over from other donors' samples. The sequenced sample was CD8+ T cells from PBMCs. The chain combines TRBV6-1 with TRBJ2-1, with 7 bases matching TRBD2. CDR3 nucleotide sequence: TGTGCCAGCAGTGTATCGGGGGGCTCCTACAATGAGCAGTTCTTC. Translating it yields CASSVSGGSYNEQFF.